The sequence of this TCR beta chain was determined in a study of blood T cell repertoires in COVID-19. For the study at large: Samples representing acute and convalescent COVID-19 were sourced from the United States, Italy and Spain. Sources were T cells, B-cell-depleted T cells, or PBMCs; the material itself was cDNA or gDNA.

Per the authors' pipeline: Amplification from reference gene primers served as the basis for estimated nucleated cell counts. The method was immunoSEQ multiplex PCR; TCRdb's version includes in-frame clones alone and lacks a portion of them. V and J calls plus clone size are reproduced from that table; the DNA served to infer D and trimming. The table includes roughly 300,000 clones, around four fifths detected once. The CDR3 has 13 amino acids. Germline V CDR1 and CDR2: LNHDA, SQIVND (reference sequence). V shed 7 bases and J shed 3 bases, with 12 bases lying between them. The origin of this receptor is a woman aged 45-65 years with acute or convalescent COVID-19. The chain has TRBV19 and TRBJ2-5, with D possibly being TRBD1 (5 bases). The specimen sequenced was peripheral blood. Here the CDR3 reads CASKKQEKETQYF. The CDR3 DNA follows: TGTGCCAGTAAGAAACAGGAGAAAGAGACCCAGTACTTC.